This T cell receptor (beta chain) was recorded in a study of blood T cell repertoires in COVID-19. Overall study: Material from acute and convalescent COVID-19 was sourced from the United States, Italy and Spain.

V lost 8 bases and J 8 bases, leaving 22 bases between the germline ends. Germline lookup yields CDR1 MNHEY and CDR2 SMNVEV (reference sequence). This CDR3 has 15 residues. TCRdb's table, derived via immunoSEQ multiplex PCR, lists solely in-frame clones and lacks some. The table records about 230,000 clones, roughly 81% of them present only once. The chain is built from TRBV27 and TRBJ2-1; TRBD2 is a possible D gene (5 bases). This receptor was identified in a man in his forties or fifties with acute or convalescent COVID-19. The specimen was peripheral blood. CDR3 coding DNA: TGTGCCAGCCGATCAGGCGACACCCTGCGGGATGAGCAGTTCTTC. Translated: CASRSGDTLRDEQFF.